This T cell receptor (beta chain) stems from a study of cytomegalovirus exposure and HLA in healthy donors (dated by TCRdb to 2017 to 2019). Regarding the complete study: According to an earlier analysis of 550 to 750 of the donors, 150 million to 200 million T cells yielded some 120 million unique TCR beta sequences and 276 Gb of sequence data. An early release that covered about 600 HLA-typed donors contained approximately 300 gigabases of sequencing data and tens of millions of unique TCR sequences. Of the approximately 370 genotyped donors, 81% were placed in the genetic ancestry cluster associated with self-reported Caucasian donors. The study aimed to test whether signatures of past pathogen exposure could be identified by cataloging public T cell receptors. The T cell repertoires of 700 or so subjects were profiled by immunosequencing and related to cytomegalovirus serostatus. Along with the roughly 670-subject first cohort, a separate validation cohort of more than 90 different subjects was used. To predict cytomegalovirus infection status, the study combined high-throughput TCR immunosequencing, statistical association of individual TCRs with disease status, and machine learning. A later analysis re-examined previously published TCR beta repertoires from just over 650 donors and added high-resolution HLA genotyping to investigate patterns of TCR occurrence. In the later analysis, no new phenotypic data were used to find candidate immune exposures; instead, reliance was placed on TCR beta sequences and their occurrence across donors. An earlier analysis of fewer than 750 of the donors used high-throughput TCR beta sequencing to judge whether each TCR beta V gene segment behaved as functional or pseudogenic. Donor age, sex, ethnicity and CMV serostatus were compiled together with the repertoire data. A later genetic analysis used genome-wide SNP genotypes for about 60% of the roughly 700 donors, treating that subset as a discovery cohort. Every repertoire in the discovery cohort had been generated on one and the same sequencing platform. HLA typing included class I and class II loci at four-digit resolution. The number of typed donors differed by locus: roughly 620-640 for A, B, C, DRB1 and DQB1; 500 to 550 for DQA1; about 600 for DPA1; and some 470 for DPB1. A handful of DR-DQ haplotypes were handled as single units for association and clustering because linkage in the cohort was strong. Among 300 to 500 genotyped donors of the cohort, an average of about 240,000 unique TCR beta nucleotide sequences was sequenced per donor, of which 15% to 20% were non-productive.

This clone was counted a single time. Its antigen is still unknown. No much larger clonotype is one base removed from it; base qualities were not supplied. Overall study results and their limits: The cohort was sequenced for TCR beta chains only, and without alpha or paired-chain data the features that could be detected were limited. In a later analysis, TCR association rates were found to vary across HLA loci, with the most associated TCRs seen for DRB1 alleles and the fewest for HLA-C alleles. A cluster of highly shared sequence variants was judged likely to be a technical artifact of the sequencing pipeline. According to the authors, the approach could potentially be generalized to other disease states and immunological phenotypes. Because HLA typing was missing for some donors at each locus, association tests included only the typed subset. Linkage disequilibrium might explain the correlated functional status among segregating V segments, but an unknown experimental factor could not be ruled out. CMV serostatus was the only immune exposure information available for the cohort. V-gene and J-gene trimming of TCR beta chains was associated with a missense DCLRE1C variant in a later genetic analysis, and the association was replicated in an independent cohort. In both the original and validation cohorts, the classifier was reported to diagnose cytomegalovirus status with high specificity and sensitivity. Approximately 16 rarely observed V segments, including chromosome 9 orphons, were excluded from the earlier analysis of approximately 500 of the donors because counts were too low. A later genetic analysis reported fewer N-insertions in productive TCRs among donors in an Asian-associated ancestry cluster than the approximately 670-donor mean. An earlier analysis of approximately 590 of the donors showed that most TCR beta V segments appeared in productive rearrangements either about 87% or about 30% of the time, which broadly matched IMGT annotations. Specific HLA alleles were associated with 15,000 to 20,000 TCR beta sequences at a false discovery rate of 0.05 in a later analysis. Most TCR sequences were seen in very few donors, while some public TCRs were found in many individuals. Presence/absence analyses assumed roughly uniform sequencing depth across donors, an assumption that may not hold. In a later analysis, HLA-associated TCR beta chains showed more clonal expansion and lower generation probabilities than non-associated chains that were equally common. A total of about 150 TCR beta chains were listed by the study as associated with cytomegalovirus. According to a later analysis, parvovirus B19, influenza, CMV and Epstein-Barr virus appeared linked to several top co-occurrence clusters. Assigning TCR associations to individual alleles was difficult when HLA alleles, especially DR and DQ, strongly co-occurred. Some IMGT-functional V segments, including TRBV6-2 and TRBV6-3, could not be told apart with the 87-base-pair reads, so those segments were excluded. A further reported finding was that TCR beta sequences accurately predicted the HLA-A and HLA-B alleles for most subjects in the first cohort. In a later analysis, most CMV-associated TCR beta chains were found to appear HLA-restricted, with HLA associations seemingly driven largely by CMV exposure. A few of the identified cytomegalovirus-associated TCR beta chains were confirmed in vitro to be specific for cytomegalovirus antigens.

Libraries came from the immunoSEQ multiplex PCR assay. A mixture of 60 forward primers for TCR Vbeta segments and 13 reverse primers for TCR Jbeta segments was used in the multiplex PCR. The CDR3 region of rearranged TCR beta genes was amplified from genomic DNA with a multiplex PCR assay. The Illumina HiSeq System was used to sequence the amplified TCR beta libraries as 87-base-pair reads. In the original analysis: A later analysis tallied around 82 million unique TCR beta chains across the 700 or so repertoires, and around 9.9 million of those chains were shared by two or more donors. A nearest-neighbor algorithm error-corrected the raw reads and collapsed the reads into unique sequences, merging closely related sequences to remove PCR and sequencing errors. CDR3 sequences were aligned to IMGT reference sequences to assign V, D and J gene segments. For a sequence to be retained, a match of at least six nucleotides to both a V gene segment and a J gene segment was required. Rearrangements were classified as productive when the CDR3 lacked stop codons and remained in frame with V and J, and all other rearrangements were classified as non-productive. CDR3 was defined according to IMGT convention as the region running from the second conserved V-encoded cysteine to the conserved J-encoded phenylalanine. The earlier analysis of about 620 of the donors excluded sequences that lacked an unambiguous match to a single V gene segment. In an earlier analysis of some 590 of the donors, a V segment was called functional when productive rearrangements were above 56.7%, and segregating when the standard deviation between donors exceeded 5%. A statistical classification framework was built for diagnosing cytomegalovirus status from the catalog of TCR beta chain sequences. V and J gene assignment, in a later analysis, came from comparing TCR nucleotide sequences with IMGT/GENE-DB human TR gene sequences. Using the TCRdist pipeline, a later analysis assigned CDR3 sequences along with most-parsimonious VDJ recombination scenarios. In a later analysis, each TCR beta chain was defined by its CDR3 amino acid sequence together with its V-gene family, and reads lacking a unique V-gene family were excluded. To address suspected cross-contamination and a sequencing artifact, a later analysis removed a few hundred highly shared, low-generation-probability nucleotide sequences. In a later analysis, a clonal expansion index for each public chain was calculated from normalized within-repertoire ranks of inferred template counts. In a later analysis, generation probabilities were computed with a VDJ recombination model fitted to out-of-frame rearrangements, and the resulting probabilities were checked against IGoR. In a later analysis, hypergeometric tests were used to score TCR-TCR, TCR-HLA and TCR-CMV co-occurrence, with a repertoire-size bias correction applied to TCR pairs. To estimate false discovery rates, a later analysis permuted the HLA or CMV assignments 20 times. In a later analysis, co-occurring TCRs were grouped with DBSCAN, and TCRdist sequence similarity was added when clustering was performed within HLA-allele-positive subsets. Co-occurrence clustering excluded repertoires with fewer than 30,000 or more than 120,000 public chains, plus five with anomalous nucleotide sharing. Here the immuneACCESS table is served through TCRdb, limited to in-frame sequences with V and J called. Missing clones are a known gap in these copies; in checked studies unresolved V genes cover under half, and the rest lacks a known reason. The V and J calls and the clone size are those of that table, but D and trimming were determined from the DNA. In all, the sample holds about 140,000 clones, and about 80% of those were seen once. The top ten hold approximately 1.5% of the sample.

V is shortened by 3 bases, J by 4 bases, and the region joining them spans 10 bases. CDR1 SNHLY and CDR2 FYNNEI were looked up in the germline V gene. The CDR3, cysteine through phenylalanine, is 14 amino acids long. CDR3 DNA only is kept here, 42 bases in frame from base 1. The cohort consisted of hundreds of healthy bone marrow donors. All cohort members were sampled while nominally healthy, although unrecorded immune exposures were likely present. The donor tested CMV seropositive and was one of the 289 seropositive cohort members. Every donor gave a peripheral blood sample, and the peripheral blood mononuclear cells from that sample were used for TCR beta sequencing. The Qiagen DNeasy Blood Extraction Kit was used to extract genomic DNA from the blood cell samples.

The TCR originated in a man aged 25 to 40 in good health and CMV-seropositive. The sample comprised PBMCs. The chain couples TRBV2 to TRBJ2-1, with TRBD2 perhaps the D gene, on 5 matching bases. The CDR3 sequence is CASSDAGGYNEQFF. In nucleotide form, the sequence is TGTGCCAGCAGTGACGCGGGTGGTTACAATGAGCAGTTCTTC.